The clone carrying this T cell receptor beta chain was seen ten or more times. Its target is not known. Exclusions: uncontrolled infection, other autoimmune disease, pregnancy, lactation. Fresh peripheral blood, about 10 ml of it, supplied the PBMCs. The data belong to a study of T cells in Graves' hyperthyroidism and ophthalmopathy. Study-level findings and limits: Within blood appeared most thyroid clonotypes that had expanded above 0.001.

TCR beta CDR3 regions were amplified from RNA. With the HTBI primer set, the TCR CDR3 went through a first round of RT-PCR. TCRdb re-derived calls from the multiplex PCR reads in MiXCR, one entry per CDR3 protein. The table lists over 250,000 distinct CDR3 sequences, approximately 26% of them singletons. With 1 base clipped from V and 7 bases from J, the junction kept 4 bases outside the gene matches. CDR3 length: 13 amino acids. The germline V gene encodes CDR1 GTSNPN and CDR2 SVGIG (reference sequence). The source material was blood. The source is a man aged 35 to 55 with Graves' hyperthyroidism that later progressed to Graves' ophthalmopathy. The chain is built from TRBV30 and TRBJ1-5; 7 bases match TRBD1. CDR3 coding DNA: TGTGCCTGGAGTGAGACAGGGATACAGCCCCAGCATTTT. Translated: CAWSETGIQPQHF.